This entry describes one T cell receptor (beta chain). The record originates from a study of TIL therapy for anti-PD-1-resistant metastatic lung cancer. Overall study context: Median tumor PD-L1 proportion score was about 6%.

V shed 6 bases, J shed 4 bases, and the junction held 8 bases outside the gene matches. CDR3 length: 16 residues. The germline V gene encodes CDR1 MNHNY and CDR2 SVGAGI (reference sequence). Sequencing used immunoSEQ v3. The assay was immunoSEQ multiplex PCR, and TCRdb's table has in-frame clones only and misses some. The table lists about 12,000 clones, 80% of them singletons. The time point is: pre-treatment sample, taken before nivolumab and TIL therapy. The clonotype comes from a person aged 25 to 80 with non-small cell lung cancer. This sample comprised blood, obtained at baseline. The chain carries TRBV6-6 and TRBJ2-2, with TRBD2 identical over 10 bases. The CDR3 here is CASRPPGLASTGELFF. CDR3 DNA sequence: TGTGCCAGCAGACCACCGGGACTAGCGTCCACCGGGGAGCTGTTTTTT.